This T cell receptor (beta chain) is from a study of graft-versus-host responses after intestinal transplantation. With respect to this clone: Its antigen remains unknown.

Sequenced by immunoSEQ multiplex PCR; TCRdb stores in-frame clones only, minus some. The sample yields about 120,000 clones, around 93% seen once. CDR1 is SGHRS, CDR2 YFSETQ, per germline. The CDR3 sequence is 14 residues long. This chain connects TRBV5-1 to TRBJ2-5; D ambiguous. The DNA end lines up better with TRBJ2-7; the J call may be wrong. The TCR was taken from a human donor who received an intestinal transplant. Sequencing was performed on unstimulated CD4+ T cells sorted from spleen or lymph node cells, taken before intestinal transplant. CDR3 region: CASSLGQASYEQYF. The DNA for the CDR3 is TGCGCCAGCAGCTTGGGGCAGGCCTCCTACGAGCAGTACTTC.